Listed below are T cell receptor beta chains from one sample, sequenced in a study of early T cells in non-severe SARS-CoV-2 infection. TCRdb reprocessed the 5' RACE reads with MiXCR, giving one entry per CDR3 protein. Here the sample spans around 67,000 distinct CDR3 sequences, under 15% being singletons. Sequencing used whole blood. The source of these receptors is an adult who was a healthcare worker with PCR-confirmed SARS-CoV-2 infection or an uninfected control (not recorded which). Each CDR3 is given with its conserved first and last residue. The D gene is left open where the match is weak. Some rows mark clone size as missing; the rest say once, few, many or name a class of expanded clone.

CDR3 protein: CAISESKADYGYTF
CDR3 DNA: TGTGCCATCAGTGAGTCAAAAGCGGACTATGGCTACACCTTC
clone size: many
D gene: .
V gene: TRBV10-3
J gene: TRBJ1-2

CDR3 protein: CASSPRDRGFRDTQYF
CDR3 DNA: TGTGCCAGTAGTCCTCGGGACAGGGGTTTCCGAGATACGCAGTATTTT
clone size: many
D gene: TRBD1
V gene: TRBV19
J gene: TRBJ2-3

CDR3 protein: CASSIVFRGSDEQFF
CDR3 DNA: TGTGCCAGTAGTATAGTATTCAGGGGTTCGGATGAGCAGTTCTTC
clone size: many
D gene: .
V gene: TRBV19
J gene: TRBJ2-1

CDR3 protein: CASSETSGAPETQYF
CDR3 DNA: TGTGCCAGCAGTGAGACTAGCGGGGCCCCGGAGACCCAGTACTTC
clone size: many
D gene: TRBD2
V gene: TRBV6-4
J gene: TRBJ2-5

CDR3 protein: CSVPRGGGYTF
CDR3 DNA: TGCAGCGTCCCGAGGGGGGGTGGCTACACCTTC
clone size: many
D gene: .
V gene: TRBV29-1
J gene: TRBJ1-2

CDR3 protein: CASSYGGFDEAFF
CDR3 DNA: TGTGCCAGCAGCTACGGCGGGTTTGATGAAGCTTTCTTT
clone size: many
D gene: .
V gene: TRBV6-5
J gene: TRBJ1-1

CDR3 protein: CASSPDLSSTDTQYF
CDR3 DNA: TGCGCCAGCAGCCCGGACTTGTCAAGCACAGATACGCAGTATTTT
clone size: many
D gene: .
V gene: TRBV5-1
J gene: TRBJ2-3

CDR3 protein: CASSLWNGQVNTGELFF
CDR3 DNA: TGTGCCAGCAGTTTATGGAATGGACAGGTTAACACCGGGGAGCTGTTTTTT
clone size: many
D gene: TRBD1
V gene: TRBV27
J gene: TRBJ2-2

CDR3 protein: CSARDMGYEQFF
CDR3 DNA: TGCAGTGCTAGAGATATGGGCTATGAGCAGTTCTTC
clone size: many
D gene: .
V gene: TRBV20-1
J gene: TRBJ2-1

CDR3 protein: CASSEITGVQETQYF
CDR3 DNA: TGTGCCAGCAGCGAAATTACAGGGGTCCAAGAGACCCAGTACTTC
clone size: many
D gene: TRBD1
V gene: TRBV7-2
J gene: TRBJ2-5

CDR3 protein: CASTSLRGPRGYTF
CDR3 DNA: TGTGCCAGCACCTCCTTGAGAGGCCCTCGGGGCTACACCTTC
clone size: many
D gene: .
V gene: TRBV2
J gene: TRBJ1-2

CDR3 protein: CASNDRDRVPNSPLHF
CDR3 DNA: TGTGCCAGTAATGATCGGGACAGGGTGCCCAATTCACCCCTCCACTTT
clone size: many
D gene: TRBD1
V gene: TRBV19
J gene: TRBJ1-6

CDR3 protein: CASTSGIQETQYF
CDR3 DNA: TGTGCCAGCACGTCGGGTATTCAAGAGACCCAGTACTTC
clone size: many
D gene: .
V gene: TRBV12-3/TRBV12-4
J gene: TRBJ2-5

CDR3 protein: CASTPGQGWNQPQHF
CDR3 DNA: TGTGCCAGCACTCCTGGACAGGGTTGGAATCAGCCCCAGCATTTT
clone size: many
D gene: TRBD1
V gene: TRBV6-1
J gene: TRBJ1-5

CDR3 protein: CSARYPSSYNEQFF
CDR3 DNA: TGCAGTGCTAGATACCCAAGCTCCTACAATGAGCAGTTCTTC
clone size: .
D gene: .
V gene: TRBV20-1
J gene: TRBJ2-1

CDR3 protein: CASRKGFSQSDTQYF
CDR3 DNA: TGTGCCAGCAGAAAGGGATTCTCCCAATCAGATACGCAGTATTTT
clone size: many
D gene: .
V gene: TRBV28
J gene: TRBJ2-3

CDR3 protein: CASSDGTGPYEQYF
CDR3 DNA: TGTGCCAGCAGTGACGGGACAGGGCCCTACGAGCAGTACTTC
clone size: many
D gene: TRBD1
V gene: TRBV6-1
J gene: TRBJ2-7

CDR3 protein: CAAGGKRTQYF
CDR3 DNA: TGTGCCGCCGGGGGGAAGAGGACCCAGTACTTC
clone size: many
D gene: TRBD2
V gene: TRBV6-2/TRBV6-3
J gene: TRBJ2-5